Below are 26 T cell receptor beta chains sequenced from a single sample in a study of vaccination and CD4 T cells after COVID-19. No antigen is known for these receptors. Noted treatment: roughly 11-day PBMC culture with coronavirus spike peptide pools or control peptides (ViraFEST assay). Sequencing of DNA taken from cultured CD4+ T cells relied on the Oncomine TCR Beta short-read assay. TCRdb ran MiXCR on the PCR reads and lists one entry per CDR3 protein. The profile shows more than 9,000 distinct CDR3 sequences, around 30% of them singletons. Source material: CD4+ T cells from blood, cultured in vitro. These receptor sequences come from a human donor who had recovered from COVID-19.

This clonotype occurred a few times. CDR3 sequence reads: CASSLRSARGGPNYGYTF. The CDR3 bases are TGTGCCAGCAGCTTAAGATCGGCCAGGGGAGGCCCAAACTATGGCTACACCTTC. The chain employs TRBV7-8 and TRBJ1-2; tentatively, D is TRBD1 (6 bases). CDR3 size: 18 residues. The germline V gene has CDR1 SGHVS and CDR2 FQNEAQ. Trimming stripped 2 bases from V and 2 bases from J, with 21 bases between.

This chain joins TRBV7-9 and TRBJ1-2; D call uncertain. Looked up from germline, CDR1 is SEHNR and CDR2 is FQNEAQ (reference sequence). This CDR3 is 14 amino acids long. V dropped 5 bases and J dropped 6 bases, with 16 bases sitting between them. CDR3 bases: TGTGCCAGCAGCCCCCGGTGGGGTCTGGATGGCTACACCTTC. Its protein product is CASSPRWGLDGYTF. The full variable domain, completed using reference TRBV7-9 and TRBJ1-2, is DTGVSQNPRHKITKRGQNVTFRCDPISEHNRLYWYRQTLGQGPEFLTYFQNEAQLEKSRLLSDRFSAERPKGSFSTLEIQRTEQGDSAMYLCASSPRWGLDGYTFGSGTRLTVV.

In this sample, this clonotype turned up a few times. The chain carries TRBV7-8 and TRBJ1-1, with D possibly TRBD1 on 5 matching bases. The length of the CDR3 is 13 residues. Deletions cut 3 bases from V and 6 bases from J, with 11 bases between. Germline assignment: CDR1 SGHVS and CDR2 FQNEAQ. The CDR3 loop reads CASSFAGGAEAFF. CDR3 DNA sequence: TGTGCCAGCAGCTTCGCGGGGGGGGCTGAAGCTTTCTTT.

The J gene is TRBJ2-2, the V gene TRBV5-4; D ambiguous. The ends were cut back, 3 bases at V and 6 bases at J, with 12 bases in the middle. The germline V gene encodes CDR1 SGHNT and CDR2 YYREEE (reference sequence). The CDR3 sequence is 14 residues long. CDR3 loop: CASSWTVSAGELFF. CDR3 nucleotides: TGTGCCAGCAGCTGGACGGTTTCCGCCGGGGAGCTGTTTTTT.

V usage is TRBV27 and J usage is TRBJ1-1; D is possibly TRBD1 (6 bases). The CDR3 has 14 residues. V dropped 3 bases and J dropped 1 base, with 9 bases sitting between them. Germline loops: CDR1 MNHEY, CDR2 SMNVEV (reference sequence). CDR3 DNA sequence: TGTGCCAGCAGTTTTAGGGGGGCGAACACTGAAGCTTTCTTT. It yields the protein CASSFRGANTEAFF.

The V call is TRBV9, the J call TRBJ1-5, with D uncertain. The CDR3 has 13 residues. Trimming stripped 0 bases from V and 6 bases from J, with 7 bases between. Germline V gene sequence: CDR1 SGDLS, CDR2 YYNGEE. CDR3 nucleotide sequence: TGTGCCAGCAGCGTAGGGAGAGGTCAGCCCCAGCATTTT. As protein: CASSVGRGQPQHF. Based on the CDR3 plus reference TRBV9 and TRBJ1-5, the full variable domain is DSGVTQTPKHLITATGQRVTLRCSPRSGDLSVYWYQQSLDQGLQFLIQYYNGEERAKGNILERFSAQQFPDLHSELNLSSLELGDSALYFCASSVGRGQPQHFGDGTRLSIL.

This rearrangement joins TRBV6-1 to TRBJ1-1; D is unclear. The V end was cut by 6 bases, the J end by 4 bases, with 12 bases between. Germline assignment: CDR1 MNHNS and CDR2 SASEGT. CDR3 length: 13 residues. The CDR3 nucleotides read TGTGCCAGCAGGTCCCTACGTGGCACTGAAGCTTTCTTT. This gives the protein CASRSLRGTEAFF.

The chain carries TRBV4-2 and TRBJ1-2; TRBD1 is a possible D gene (5 bases). Between the trimmed V and J ends, which lost 1 base and 6 bases, there was a span of 18 bases. The CDR3 runs to 16 residues. CDR1 is LGHNA and CDR2 is YNFKEQ in the germline V gene. The DNA of the CDR3 is TGTGCCAGCAGCCAAGGGGGGATGGGGCTATGGAATGGCTACACCTTC. Protein product: CASSQGGMGLWNGYTF.

The CDR3 spells CASSQAGVYEQYF. The CDR3 nucleotides read TGTGCCAGCAGCCAAGCCGGAGTCTACGAGCAGTACTTC. This sequence joins TRBV3-1 and TRBJ2-7; D uncertain. This CDR3 has 13 residues. The V end was cut by 1 base, the J end by 3 bases, with 7 bases between. The V gene's germline CDR1 is LGHDT and CDR2 YNNKEL (reference sequence).

This chain connects TRBV20-1 to TRBJ2-2; D gene ambiguous. Germline values: CDR1 DFQATT, CDR2 SNEGSKA (reference sequence). V lost 1 base and J 0 bases, leaving 6 bases between the germline ends. CDR3 length equals 14 residues. In DNA form, the CDR3 reads TGCAGTGCTAGAGGCGATTCGAACACCGGGGAGCTGTTTTTT. It codes for CSARGDSNTGELFF.

Only a few counts were recorded for this clonotype. The chain combines TRBV27 with TRBJ2-7; unclear D gene. The length of the CDR3 is 13 residues. CDR1 MNHEY and CDR2 SMNVEV come from the germline V gene (reference sequence). The germline V and J ends were trimmed by 10 bases and 2 bases, with 15 bases remaining between them. The DNA for the CDR3 is TGTGCCACCACGGACGGAACTACCTACGAGCAGTACTTC. This translates into CATTDGTTYEQYF.

The chain joins TRBV29-1 to TRBJ2-1; D call uncertain. Trimming pared 5 bases from V and 6 bases from J, leaving 17 bases between. Germline V lookup: CDR1 SQVTM, CDR2 ANQGSEA. The CDR3 is 14 residues long. The chain's CDR3 is CSVPVPRRFNEQFF. The CDR3 DNA is TGCAGCGTTCCCGTCCCCCGCCGGTTCAATGAGCAGTTCTTC.

This sequence joins TRBV27 and TRBJ2-3, with TRBD2 matching over 9 bases. V lost 5 bases to trimming and J lost 2 bases; unmatched junction nucleotides: 8. CDR3 length: 16 residues. Germline values: CDR1 MNHEY, CDR2 SMNVEV (reference sequence). The CDR3 loop is CASSRYAGGPTDTQYF. The CDR3 DNA reads TGTGCCAGCAGTAGGTATGCGGGGGGGCCCACAGATACGCAGTATTTT.

The V gene is TRBV5-1, the J gene TRBJ2-3; 10 bases align to TRBD2. The CDR3 covers 15 residues. Trimming removed 4 bases from V and 2 bases from J; junction bases left unmatched: 4. The germline gives CDR1 SGHRS, CDR2 YFSETQ. CDR3 sequence: CASSPGLADTDTQYF. The CDR3 nucleotides are TGCGCCAGCAGCCCTGGACTAGCGGACACAGATACGCAGTATTTT.

The gene calls are TRBV15 and TRBJ2-7; 8 positions match TRBD2. The trim removed 1 base at V and 0 bases at J, leaving 5 bases unmatched. The germline gives CDR1 LNHNV, CDR2 YYDKDF (reference sequence). CDR3 length: 16 residues. As DNA, the CDR3 is TGTGCCACCAGCAGAGTAAGAAGCGGGAGCTCCTACGAGCAGTACTTC. Protein sequence: CATSRVRSGSSYEQYF. Drawing the rest from reference TRBV15 and TRBJ2-7, the complete variable domain is DAMVIQNPRYQVTQFGKPVTLSCSQTLNHNVMYWYQQKSSQAPKLLFHYYDKDFNNEADTPDNFQSRRPNTSFCFLDIRSPGLGDTAMYLCATSRVRSGSSYEQYFGPGTRLTVT.

This clonotype has a handful of counts. This rearrangement joins TRBV20-1 to TRBJ2-5; 12 bases match TRBD2. The CDR3 has 17 residues. Germline V gene lookup returns CDR1 DFQATT and CDR2 SNEGSKA (reference sequence). V was pared by 5 bases and J by 5 bases, with 15 bases of the junction left unmatched. CDR3 DNA: TGCAGTGCTTTTACGACTAGCGGGGGCGTCGCGGGTGAGACCCAGTACTTC. The encoded protein is CSAFTTSGGVAGETQYF.

The rearrangement links TRBV21-1 to TRBJ1-1; the D call of TRBD1 is as the table states it, not checked on the DNA. TRBV21-1 is reported as a pseudogene. The CDR3 sequence is 13 residues long. This CDR3 reads CARTGPWNTEAFF. CDR3 nucleotide sequence: TGTGCCAGGACGGGACCGTGGAACACTGAAGCTTTCTTT.

This clonotype has just a few counts. In DNA form, the CDR3 reads TGTGCCAGCAGGACCGGGACGGGGAACACTGAAGCTTTCTTT. It codes for CASRTGTGNTEAFF. This rearrangement joins TRBV12-3 or TRBV12-4 to TRBJ1-1, with D possibly matching TRBD1 (5 bases). There are 14 residues in the CDR3. Deletions cut 6 bases from V and 1 base from J, with 12 bases between.

The rearrangement links TRBV19 to TRBJ1-2, with D unclear. CDR1 is LNHDA, CDR2 SQIVND, per germline (reference sequence). The CDR3 runs to 15 residues. The germline V and J ends were trimmed by 0 bases and 4 bases, with 12 bases remaining between them. The CDR3 sequence: CASSIEAGSGYGYTF. The DNA of the CDR3 is TGTGCCAGTAGTATAGAGGCAGGTAGTGGCTATGGCTACACCTTC.

The V and J genes are TRBV6-1 and TRBJ1-1; D uncertain. Germline-derived CDR1 and CDR2 are MNHNS and SASEGT. The CDR3 has 13 residues. Trimming cost V 11 bases and J 1 base, with 14 bases left between them. DNA for the CDR3: TGTGCCGTGTTCCAATTCCGGAACACTGAAGCTTTCTTT. It translates to CAVFQFRNTEAFF.

CDR3 nucleotides: TGTGCCAGCAGTTACTCGGGGAGAAATCAGCCCCAGCATTTT. It encodes CASSYSGRNQPQHF. V usage is TRBV6-2 or TRBV6-3 and J usage is TRBJ1-5; D remains ambiguous. Trimming removed 0 bases from V and 4 bases from J, with 7 bases in between. The CDR3 loop spans 14 amino acids. The germline gives CDR1 MNHEY, CDR2 SVGEGT.

There are a few counts of this clonotype. V gene TRBV6-1 combines with J gene TRBJ1-5, with TRBD1 matching 9 bases. The CDR3 has 15 residues. The junction had 6 bases not matched to a gene; V was cut back by 5 bases and J by 4 bases. Looked up from germline, CDR1 is MNHNS and CDR2 is SASEGT. Here the CDR3 DNA reads TGTGCCAGCAGTATAGGACAGGGGCGAAATCAGCCCCAGCATTTT. Translated, it gives CASSIGQGRNQPQHF.

This clonotype came up a few times. The chain is built from TRBV6-1 and TRBJ2-6; D unclear. V was pared by 5 bases and J by 2 bases, with 10 bases between. The CDR3 has 15 amino acids. Germline values: CDR1 MNHNS, CDR2 SASEGT. The CDR3 reads CASSRFGTGANVLTF. CDR3 DNA sequence: TGTGCCAGCAGTCGATTTGGGACTGGGGCCAACGTCCTGACTTTC.

The V gene is TRBV24-1, the J gene TRBJ2-3; 7 positions match TRBD2. The CDR3 totals 17 residues. After removal of 3 bases from V and 2 bases from J, the junction contained 10 bases not matched to a gene. Germline V gene sequence: CDR1 KGHDR, CDR2 SFDVKD. The DNA for the CDR3 is TGTGCCACCAGTGATACCGCGAGGGCGGGAGTCACAGATACGCAGTATTTT. Its protein is CATSDTARAGVTDTQYF.

This clonotype is judged medium-sized. J is TRBJ2-5 and V is TRBV6-1; TRBD1 agrees at 7 bases. This CDR3 spans 11 amino acids. Germline V gene lookup returns CDR1 MNHNS and CDR2 SASEGT. Germline trimming cut 11 bases from V and 4 bases from J; bases unmatched to any gene: 4. The CDR3: CASYRGETQYF. The CDR3, as DNA: TGTGCCTCCTACAGGGGAGAGACCCAGTACTTC.

The chain uses TRBV6-1 and TRBJ1-2; D perhaps matches TRBD1 (6 bases). Germline CDR1 is MNHNS and CDR2 is SASEGT. The V and J ends lost 5 bases and 13 bases respectively, with 23 bases between them. The CDR3 extends over 14 amino acids. The CDR3 nucleotides read TGTGCCAGCAGTCGAGGAGGGGGTGGCTTGGACTGCACCTTC. As protein: CASSRGGGGLDCTF.